One and the same sample provided the 25 T cell receptor beta chains below, sequenced in a study of shared clonotypes between healthy human individuals. CD45RO-negative, CCR7-positively selected cells formed the naive CD8 fraction, excluding terminally differentiated effector memory CD45RA+ cells. The repertoire was sequenced with immunoSEQ multiplex PCR; TCRdb's copy has only in-frame clones and lacks some. The sample gives some 1,900,000 clones, less than 95% of which show up once; roughly 1% is in the top ten. Sequenced input: naive CD8+ T cells sorted from blood. Receptor source: a man between 18 and 35 years old in good health.

The J gene is TRBJ1-5, the V gene TRBV5-4; weak D call: TRBD1 (5 bases). The CDR3 runs to 13 residues. CDR1 is SGHNT, CDR2 YYREEE, per germline (reference sequence). The germline V and J ends were trimmed by 4 bases and 3 bases, with 8 bases remaining between them. CDR3 sequence: CASSHGANQPQHF. The CDR3 DNA follows: TGTGCCAGCAGCCACGGGGCCAATCAGCCCCAGCATTTT.

The chain links TRBV7-9 to TRBJ1-4; D ambiguous. Germline loops: CDR1 SEHNR, CDR2 FQNEAQ (reference sequence). Trimming cost V 1 base and J 8 bases, with 17 bases left between them. The CDR3 covers 16 residues. The CDR3 reads CASSLDDDVVKEKLFF. In nucleotides, the CDR3 is TGTGCCAGCAGCTTAGATGACGACGTGGTGAAAGAAAAACTGTTTTTT.

The CDR3 DNA is TGTGCCAGCAGCATCGGGACGGGCGGGGAGCTGTTTTTT. This encodes CASSIGTGGELFF. This chain uses TRBV11-3 with TRBJ2-2, with D perhaps being TRBD1 or TRBD2 (5 bases each). V was trimmed by 5 bases and J by 7 bases, leaving 11 bases between them. CDR3 length: 13 amino acids. CDR1 SGHNT and CDR2 YENEEA come from the germline V gene. The full variable domain, with the rest looked up from reference TRBV11-3 and TRBJ2-2, is EAGVVQSPRYKIIEKKQPVAFWCNPISGHNTLYWYLQNLGQGPELLIRYENEEAVDDSQLPKDRFSAERLKGVDSTLKIQPAELGDSAVYLCASSIGTGGELFFGEGSRLTVL.

Here the CDR3 DNA reads TGTGCCAGCAGCTTGGCTGGCGGAATGGACAGCAATCAGCCCCAGCATTTT. The encoded protein is CASSLAGGMDSNQPQHF. V gene TRBV5-6 combines with J gene TRBJ1-5; unclear D gene. Trimming pared 0 bases from V and 1 base from J, leaving 14 bases between. Germline V gene sequence: CDR1 SGHDT, CDR2 YYEEEE. The CDR3 consists of 17 residues.

CDR3 nucleotide sequence: TGTGCCAGCAGTTTCGCGGAGAGCTCCTACAATGAGCAGTTCTTC. It specifies CASSFAESSYNEQFF. V usage is TRBV28 and J usage is TRBJ2-1; no reliable D call. The CDR3 length is 15 residues. Trimming removed 3 bases at V and 0 bases at J, with 9 bases between. Per the germline V gene, CDR1 is MDHEN and CDR2 is SYDVKM.

As to this clone: Distinct nucleotide sequences in the sample also encode this CDR3. The chain links TRBV27 to TRBJ2-7; weak D call: TRBD1 (6 bases). CDR3 length: 12 amino acids. Trimming took 3 bases from V and 6 from J, leaving 9 bases between them. Per the germline V gene, CDR1 is MNHEY and CDR2 is SMNVEV (reference sequence). The CDR3 reads CASSFFRGEQYF. The CDR3 DNA is TGTGCCAGCAGTTTCTTCAGGGGCGAGCAGTACTTC.

The sample holds one count of this clone. This chain uses TRBV9 with TRBJ2-7, with 7 nucleotides matching TRBD2. This CDR3 spans 13 amino acids. Germline V CDR1 and CDR2: SGDLS, YYNGEE. J gave up 6 bases and V 4 bases, and 7 bases lay outside the gene matches. The CDR3 region is CASSSRGGVEQYF. CDR3 in DNA: TGTGCCAGCAGCTCAAGGGGAGGGGTCGAGCAGTACTTC.

This clone was recorded only once. J is TRBJ1-2 and V is TRBV28; D is unresolved. The CDR3 runs to 15 residues. Germline lookup yields CDR1 MDHEN and CDR2 SYDVKM. Deletions cut 7 bases from V and 2 bases from J, with 17 bases between. CDR3 loop: CASTLPGLQNYGYTF. Written as DNA, the CDR3 is TGTGCCAGCACTCTCCCGGGTCTTCAAAACTATGGCTACACCTTC.

Here the CDR3 DNA reads TGTGCCAGCAGCTCCGACAGGGCTCCCAACGAGCAGTACTTC. This codes for CASSSDRAPNEQYF. This chain uses TRBV13 with TRBJ2-7; TRBD1 matches at 7 bases. J lost 5 bases, V lost 4 bases, and 8 bases had no gene match. Per germline, CDR1 PRHDT and CDR2 FYEKMQ (reference sequence). This CDR3 spans 14 amino acids.

On this clone: The same CDR3 also results from other DNA sequences found in this sample. The chain links TRBV11-2 to TRBJ2-7; unclear D gene. Germline CDR1 reads SGHAT; CDR2 reads FQNNGV. This CDR3 has 12 residues. Trimming cost V 5 bases and J 0 bases, with 5 bases left between them. The CDR3 DNA follows: TGTGCCAGCAGCCTCGTCTCCTACGAGCAGTACTTC. Translation: CASSLVSYEQYF.

V is TRBV10-1 and J is TRBJ2-5; 10 nucleotides align to TRBD1. The CDR3 contains 15 residues. Trimming at V came to 2 bases and at J to 5 bases, leaving 5 bases not matched to a gene. Per the germline V gene, CDR1 is WNHNN and CDR2 is SYGVQD (reference sequence). Here the CDR3 reads CASSERTGGEETQYF. In DNA form, the CDR3 reads TGCGCCAGCAGTGAGCGGACAGGGGGAGAGGAGACCCAGTACTTC.

Remarks on this clone: A much larger clone lies a single base off, so this may be a read error. Distinct nucleotide sequences in the sample also encode this CDR3. The chain couples TRBV30 to TRBJ1-1; unclear D gene. V shed 0 bases and J shed 3 bases, with 5 bases lying between them. This CDR3 contains 12 residues. Germline CDR1 and CDR2: GTSNPN and SVGIG (reference sequence). For the CDR3, the DNA is TGTGCCTGGAGTGTAATGGACACTGAAGCTTTCTTT. The encoded protein is CAWSVMDTEAFF.

This clone was seen a single time. The chain carries TRBV10-2 and TRBJ2-7, with no clear D. The CDR3 runs to 11 residues. Per the germline V gene, CDR1 is WSHSY and CDR2 is SAAADI. V lost 2 bases, J lost 3 bases, and 2 bases lay in between. The CDR3 sequence: CASSENYEQYF. CDR3 DNA sequence: TGCGCCAGCAGTGAGAACTACGAGCAGTACTTC.

As for this clone: Within the sample, other DNA sequences also encode this same CDR3. The chain couples TRBV7-9 to TRBJ1-1; 9 nucleotides match TRBD1. Germline trimming cut 5 bases from V and 1 base from J; bases unmatched to any gene: 5. Germline-derived CDR1 and CDR2 are SEHNR and FQNEAQ (reference sequence). CDR3 length: 15 amino acids. In DNA form, the CDR3 reads TGTGCCAGCAGCCCGAGGACAGGGGCGAACACTGAAGCTTTCTTT. It yields the protein CASSPRTGANTEAFF.

The CDR3 DNA sequence: TGTGCCAGCAGCGCTGAAGGGTGGCTAGCTCCCACAGATACGCAGTATTTT. This translates into CASSAEGWLAPTDTQYF. The chain links TRBV9 to TRBJ2-3; D is perhaps TRBD2 (5 bases). V was cut by 3 bases and J by 2 bases, with 19 bases left in between. Germline V lookup: CDR1 SGDLS, CDR2 YYNGEE. CDR3 length: 17 residues.

This chain links TRBV9 with TRBJ2-5; TRBD2 aligns across 8 bases. The length of the CDR3 is 14 residues. The V segment lost 4 bases and the J segment 4 bases; nucleotides outside the gene matches: 6. Germline V CDR1 and CDR2: SGDLS, YYNGEE. CDR3 protein: CASSPTSAVETQYF. In DNA, the CDR3 is TGTGCCAGCAGCCCGACTAGCGCGGTAGAGACCCAGTACTTC.

Note on this clone: In the same sample, other DNA sequences code for this CDR3. This rearrangement joins TRBV29-1 to TRBJ2-6; no reliable D call. CDR1 and CDR2 (germline): SQVTM, ANQGSEA. V gave up 3 bases and J gave up 1 base, with 1 base separating them. The CDR3 runs 12 residues. In DNA form, the CDR3 reads TGCAGCGTTGATTCTGGGGCCAACGTCCTGACTTTC. Protein sequence: CSVDSGANVLTF. Filled out from reference TRBV29-1 and TRBJ2-6, the complete variable domain reads SAVISQKPSRDICQRGTSLTIQCQVDSQVTMMFWYRQQPGQSLTLIATANQGSEATYESGFVIDKFPISRPNLTFSTLTVSNMSPEDSSIYLCSVDSGANVLTFGAGSRLTVL.

The rearrangement links TRBV6-5 to TRBJ1-1; the D gene is possibly TRBD1 (6 bases). This CDR3 spans 13 amino acids. V was shortened by 2 bases and J by 7 bases, with 11 bases between the two germline ends. Germline V lookup: CDR1 MNHEY, CDR2 SVGAGI. In DNA form, the CDR3 reads TGTGCCAGCAGTTACGATACAGGGCTTGAAGCTTTCTTT. The encoded protein is CASSYDTGLEAFF.

J is TRBJ2-3 and V is TRBV4-3, with a tentative D call TRBD1 (7 bases). V lost 2 bases and J 0 bases, leaving 12 bases between the germline ends. The CDR3 extends over 16 amino acids. The germline gives CDR1 LGHNA, CDR2 YSLEER. The CDR3 DNA is TGCGCCAGCAGCCAACTGACAGGGACTAGCACAGATACGCAGTATTTT. Amino acid sequence: CASSQLTGTSTDTQYF.

V and J are TRBV29-1 and TRBJ2-7, with a weak D call TRBD1 (5 bases). Per germline, CDR1 SQVTM and CDR2 ANQGSEA. V was pared by 8 bases and J by 2 bases, with 16 bases between. CDR3 length: 13 residues. Here the CDR3 DNA reads TGCAGCTACTCAAGCGACAGACCCTACGAGCAGTACTTC. It codes for CSYSSDRPYEQYF.

The chain is built from TRBV27 and TRBJ2-3; 9 positions match TRBD2. Germline CDR1 is MNHEY and CDR2 is SMNVEV (reference sequence). With V trimmed by 5 bases and J by 3 bases, 9 bases remained unmatched. The CDR3 length is 16 residues. For the CDR3, the DNA is TGTGCCAGCAGTGCCCGGACTAGCGCGGGTACAGATACGCAGTATTTT. Amino acids: CASSARTSAGTDTQYF.

The chain joins TRBV5-4 to TRBJ2-2; D is possibly TRBD2 (6 bases). The CDR3 is 16 amino acids. Trimming took off 3 bases at V and 4 bases at J, with 16 bases between the two ends. Per germline, CDR1 SGHNT and CDR2 YYREEE (reference sequence). CDR3 region: CASSWTGRRGTGELFF. The CDR3 nucleotides are TGTGCCAGCAGCTGGACCGGGCGGCGGGGCACCGGGGAGCTGTTTTTT.

The chain links TRBV7-8 to TRBJ2-2; D is uncertain. CDR1 SGHVS and CDR2 FQNEAQ come from the germline V gene. Trimming shortened V by 5 bases and J by 4 bases, and 20 bases separated the two germline ends. The CDR3 is 17 residues long. The CDR3 nucleotides read TGTGCCAGCAGCCCGAGAGGTGTGGCGCGCGGCACCGGGGAGCTGTTTTTT. It translates to CASSPRGVARGTGELFF. The whole variable domain, remainder taken from reference TRBV7-8 and TRBJ2-2, is GAGVSQSPRYKVAKRGQDVALRCDPISGHVSLFWYQQALGQGPEFLTYFQNEAQLDKSGLPSDRFFAERPEGSVSTLKIQRTQQEDSAVYLCASSPRGVARGTGELFFGEGSRLTVL.

This clone has more than one count but fewer than ten. The chain has TRBV11-2 and TRBJ1-1; D is uncertain. The germline V gene encodes CDR1 SGHAT and CDR2 FQNNGV. Between the trimmed V and J ends, which lost 5 bases and 4 bases, there was a span of 5 bases. CDR3 length equals 11 residues. The CDR3 DNA reads as TGTGCCAGCAGCGAACTCACTGAAGCTTTCTTT. Translating gives CASSELTEAFF.

V gene TRBV4-3 combines with J gene TRBJ2-7; TRBD1 agrees at 10 bases. CDR1 is LGHNA and CDR2 is YSLEER in the germline V gene. With 3 bases clipped from V and 6 bases from J, the junction kept 2 bases outside the gene matches. The CDR3 totals 13 residues. CDR3 loop: CASSHGQGGEQYF. The DNA of the CDR3 is TGCGCCAGCAGCCACGGACAGGGGGGCGAGCAGTACTTC.